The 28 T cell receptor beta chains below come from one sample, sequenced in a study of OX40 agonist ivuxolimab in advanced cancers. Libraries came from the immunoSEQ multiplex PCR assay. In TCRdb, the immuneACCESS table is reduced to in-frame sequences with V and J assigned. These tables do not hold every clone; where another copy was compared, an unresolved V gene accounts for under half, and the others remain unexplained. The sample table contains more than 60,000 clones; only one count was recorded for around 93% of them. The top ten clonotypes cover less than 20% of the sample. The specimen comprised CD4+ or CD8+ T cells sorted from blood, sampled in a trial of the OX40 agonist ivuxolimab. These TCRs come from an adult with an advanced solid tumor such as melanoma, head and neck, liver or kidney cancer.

The CDR3: CASSLGVADYEQYF. CDR3 nucleotide sequence: TGTGCCAGCAGCTTGGGGGTAGCGGACTACGAGCAGTACTTC. V usage is TRBV5-5 and J usage is TRBJ2-7, with D perhaps TRBD2 (6 bases). Germline lookup yields CDR1 SGHKS and CDR2 YYEKEE (reference sequence). The V and J ends lost 0 bases and 3 bases respectively, with 10 bases between them. The CDR3 has 14 residues. Drawing the rest from reference TRBV5-5 and TRBJ2-7, the complete variable domain is DAGVTQSPTHLIKTRGQQVTLRCSPISGHKSVSWYQQVLGQGPQFIFQYYEKEERGRGNFPDRFSARQFPNYSSELNVNALLLGDSALYLCASSLGVADYEQYFGPGTRLTVT.

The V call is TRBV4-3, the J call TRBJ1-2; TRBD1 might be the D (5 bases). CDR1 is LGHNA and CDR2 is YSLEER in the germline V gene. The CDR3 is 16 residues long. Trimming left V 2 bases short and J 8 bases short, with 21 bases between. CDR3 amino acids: CASSQTTQGFLRGYTF. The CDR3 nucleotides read TGCGCCAGCAGCCAAACTACGCAGGGTTTTCTCCGGGGCTACACCTTC.

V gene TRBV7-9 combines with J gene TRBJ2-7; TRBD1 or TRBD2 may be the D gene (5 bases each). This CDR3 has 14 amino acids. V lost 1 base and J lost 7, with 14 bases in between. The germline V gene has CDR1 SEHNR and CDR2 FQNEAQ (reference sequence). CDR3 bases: TGTGCCAGCAGCTTAGAGCCTTTTTGGGGGGAGCAGTACTTC. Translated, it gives CASSLEPFWGEQYF.

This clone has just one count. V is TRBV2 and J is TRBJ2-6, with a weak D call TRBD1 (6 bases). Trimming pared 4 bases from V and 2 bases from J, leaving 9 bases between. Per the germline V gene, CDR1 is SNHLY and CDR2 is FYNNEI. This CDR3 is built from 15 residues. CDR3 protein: CASSVGAAGANVLTF. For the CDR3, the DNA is TGTGCCAGCAGTGTGGGGGCTGCTGGGGCCAACGTCCTGACTTTC.

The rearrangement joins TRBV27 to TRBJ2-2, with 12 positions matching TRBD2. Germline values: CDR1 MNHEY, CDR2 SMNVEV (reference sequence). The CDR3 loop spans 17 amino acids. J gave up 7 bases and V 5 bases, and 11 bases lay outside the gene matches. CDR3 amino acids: CASSRTTTSGRNGELFF. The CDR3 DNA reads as TGTGCCAGCAGTCGAACCACGACTAGCGGGAGAAACGGGGAGCTGTTTTTT.

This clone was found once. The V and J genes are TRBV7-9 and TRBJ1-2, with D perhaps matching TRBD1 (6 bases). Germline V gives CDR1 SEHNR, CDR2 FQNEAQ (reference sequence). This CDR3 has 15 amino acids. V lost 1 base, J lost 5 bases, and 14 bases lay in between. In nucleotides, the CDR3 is TGTGCCAGCAGCTTAGGAGGAGGGGGAGGATATGGCTACACCTTC. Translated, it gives CASSLGGGGGYGYTF.

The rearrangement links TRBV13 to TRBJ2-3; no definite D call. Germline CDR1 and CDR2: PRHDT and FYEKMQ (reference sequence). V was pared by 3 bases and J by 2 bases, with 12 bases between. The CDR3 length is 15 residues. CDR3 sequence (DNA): TGTGCCAGCAGCTTGTGGACCGAAGCCACAGATACGCAGTATTTT. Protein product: CASSLWTEATDTQYF.

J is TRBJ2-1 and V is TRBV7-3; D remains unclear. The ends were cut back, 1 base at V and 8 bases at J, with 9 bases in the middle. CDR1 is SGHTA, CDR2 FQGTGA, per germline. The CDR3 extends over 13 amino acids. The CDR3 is CASSLIPGYEQFF. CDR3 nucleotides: TGTGCCAGCAGCTTAATACCCGGATATGAGCAGTTCTTC.

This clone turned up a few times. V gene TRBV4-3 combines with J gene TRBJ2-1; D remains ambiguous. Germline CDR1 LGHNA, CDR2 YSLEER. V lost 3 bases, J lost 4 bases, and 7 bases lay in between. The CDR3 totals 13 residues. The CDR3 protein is CASSQTVYNEQFF. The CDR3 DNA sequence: TGCGCCAGCAGCCAGACTGTATACAATGAGCAGTTCTTC.

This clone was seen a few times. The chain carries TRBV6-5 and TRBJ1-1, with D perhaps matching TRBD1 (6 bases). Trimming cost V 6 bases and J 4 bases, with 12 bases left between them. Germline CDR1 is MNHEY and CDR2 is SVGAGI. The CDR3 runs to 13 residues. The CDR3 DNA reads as TGTGCCAGCAGCCTACAGGGACTCACTGAAGCTTTCTTT. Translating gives CASSLQGLTEAFF.

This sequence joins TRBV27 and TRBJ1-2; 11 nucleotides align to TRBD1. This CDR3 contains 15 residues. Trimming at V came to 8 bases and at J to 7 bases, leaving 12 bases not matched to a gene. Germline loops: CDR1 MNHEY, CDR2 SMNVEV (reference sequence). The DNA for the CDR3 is TGTGCCAGCTCGATCGGGACAGGGGGATTTGGTGGCTACACCTTC. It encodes CASSIGTGGFGGYTF.

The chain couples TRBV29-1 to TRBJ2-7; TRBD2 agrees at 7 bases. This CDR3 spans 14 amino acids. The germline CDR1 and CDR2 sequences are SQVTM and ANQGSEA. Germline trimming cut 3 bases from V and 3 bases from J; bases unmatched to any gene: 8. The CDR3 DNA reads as TGCAGCGTTGAGGGGGAGGGGAGTGGCTACGAGCAGTACTTC. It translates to CSVEGEGSGYEQYF.

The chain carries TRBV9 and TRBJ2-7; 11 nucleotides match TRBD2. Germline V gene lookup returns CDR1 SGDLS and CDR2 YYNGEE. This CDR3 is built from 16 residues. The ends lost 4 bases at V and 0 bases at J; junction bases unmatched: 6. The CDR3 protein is CASSISGRASSYEQYF. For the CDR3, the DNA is TGTGCCAGCAGCATTAGCGGGAGGGCCTCCTCCTACGAGCAGTACTTC.

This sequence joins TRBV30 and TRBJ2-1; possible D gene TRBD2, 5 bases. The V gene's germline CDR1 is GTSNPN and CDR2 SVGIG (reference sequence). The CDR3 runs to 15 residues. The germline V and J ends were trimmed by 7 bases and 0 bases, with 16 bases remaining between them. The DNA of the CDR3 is TGTGCCTTAATCAGCGGTTCAAGCTCCTACAATGAGCAGTTCTTC. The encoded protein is CALISGSSSYNEQFF.

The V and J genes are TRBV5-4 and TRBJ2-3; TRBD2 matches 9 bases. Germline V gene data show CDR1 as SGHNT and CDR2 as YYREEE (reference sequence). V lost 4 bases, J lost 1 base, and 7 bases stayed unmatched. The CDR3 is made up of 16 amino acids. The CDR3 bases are TGTGCCAGCAGCCGGAGTGGACTAGCGCGCACAGATACGCAGTATTTT. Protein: CASSRSGLARTDTQYF.

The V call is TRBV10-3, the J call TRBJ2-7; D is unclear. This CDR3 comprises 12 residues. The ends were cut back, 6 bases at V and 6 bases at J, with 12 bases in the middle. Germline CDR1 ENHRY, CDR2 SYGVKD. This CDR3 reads CAIRDNSGEQYF. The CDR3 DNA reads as TGTGCCATCAGAGACAATTCCGGCGAGCAGTACTTC.

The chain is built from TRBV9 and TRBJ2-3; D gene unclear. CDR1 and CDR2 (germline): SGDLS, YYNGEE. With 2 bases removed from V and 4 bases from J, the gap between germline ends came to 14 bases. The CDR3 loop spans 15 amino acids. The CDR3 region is CASSVRSIHADTQYF. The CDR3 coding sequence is TGTGCCAGCAGCGTTCGGTCCATCCACGCAGATACGCAGTATTTT. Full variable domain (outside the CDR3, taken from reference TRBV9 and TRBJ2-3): DSGVTQTPKHLITATGQRVTLRCSPRSGDLSVYWYQQSLDQGLQFLIQYYNGEERAKGNILERFSAQQFPDLHSELNLSSLELGDSALYFCASSVRSIHADTQYFGPGTRLTVL.

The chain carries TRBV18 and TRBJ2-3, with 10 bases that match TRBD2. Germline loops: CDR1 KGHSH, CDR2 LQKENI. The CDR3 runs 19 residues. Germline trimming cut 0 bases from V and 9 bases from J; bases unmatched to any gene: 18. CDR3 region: CASSPPPRLAGVWVRTQYF. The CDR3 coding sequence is TGTGCCAGCTCACCACCTCCTAGACTAGCGGGCGTTTGGGTACGAACGCAGTATTTT.

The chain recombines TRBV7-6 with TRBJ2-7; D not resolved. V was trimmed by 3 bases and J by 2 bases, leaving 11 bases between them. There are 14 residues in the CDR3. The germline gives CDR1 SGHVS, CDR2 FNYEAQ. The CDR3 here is CASSLGIGTYEQYF. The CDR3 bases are TGTGCCAGCAGCTTGGGTATCGGTACCTACGAGCAGTACTTC.

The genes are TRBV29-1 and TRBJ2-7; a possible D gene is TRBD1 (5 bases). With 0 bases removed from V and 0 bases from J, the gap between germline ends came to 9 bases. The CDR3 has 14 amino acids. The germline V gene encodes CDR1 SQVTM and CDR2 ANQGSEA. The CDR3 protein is CSVEDPGFSYEQYF. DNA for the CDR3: TGCAGCGTTGAAGATCCAGGGTTCTCCTACGAGCAGTACTTC.

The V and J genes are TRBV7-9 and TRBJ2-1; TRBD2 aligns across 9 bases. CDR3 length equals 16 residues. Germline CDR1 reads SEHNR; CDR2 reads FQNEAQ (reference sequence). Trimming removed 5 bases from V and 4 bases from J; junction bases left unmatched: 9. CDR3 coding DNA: TGTGCCAGCAGCCCTGAGACTAGCGGAGTTTACAATGAGCAGTTCTTC. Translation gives CASSPETSGVYNEQFF.

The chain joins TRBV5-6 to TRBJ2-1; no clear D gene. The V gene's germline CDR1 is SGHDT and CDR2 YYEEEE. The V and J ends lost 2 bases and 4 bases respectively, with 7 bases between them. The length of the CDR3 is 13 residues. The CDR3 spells CASSFRSYNEQFF. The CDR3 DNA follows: TGTGCCAGCAGCTTCAGGTCTTACAATGAGCAGTTCTTC.

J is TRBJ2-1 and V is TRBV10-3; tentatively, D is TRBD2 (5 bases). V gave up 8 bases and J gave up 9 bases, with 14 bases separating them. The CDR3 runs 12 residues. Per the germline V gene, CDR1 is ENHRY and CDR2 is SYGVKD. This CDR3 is CAILRGSGEQFF. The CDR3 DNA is TGTGCCATCCTCCGGGGATCTGGTGAGCAGTTCTTC.

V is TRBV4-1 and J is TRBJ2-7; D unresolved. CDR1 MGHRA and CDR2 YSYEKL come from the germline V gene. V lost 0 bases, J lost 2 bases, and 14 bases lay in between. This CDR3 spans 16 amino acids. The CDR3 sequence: CASSQDLWSVPYEQYF. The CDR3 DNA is TGCGCCAGCAGCCAAGATCTTTGGAGTGTTCCCTACGAGCAGTACTTC.

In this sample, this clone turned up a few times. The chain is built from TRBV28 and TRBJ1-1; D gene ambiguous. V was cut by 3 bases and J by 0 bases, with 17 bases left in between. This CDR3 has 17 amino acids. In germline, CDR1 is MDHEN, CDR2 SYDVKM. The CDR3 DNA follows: TGTGCCAGCAGTTTTAACCCTGGGGAGCTAATGAACACTGAAGCTTTCTTT. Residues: CASSFNPGELMNTEAFF.

The CDR3 loop reads CASSLVAYGSPEEQYF. Here the CDR3 DNA reads TGTGCCAGCAGCTTAGTTGCGTACGGGAGCCCCGAGGAGCAGTACTTC. The chain links TRBV7-2 to TRBJ2-7; maybe TRBD2 (6 bases). Germline lookup yields CDR1 SGHTA and CDR2 FQGNSA. Trimming pared 1 base from V and 7 bases from J, leaving 20 bases between. CDR3 length: 16 amino acids.

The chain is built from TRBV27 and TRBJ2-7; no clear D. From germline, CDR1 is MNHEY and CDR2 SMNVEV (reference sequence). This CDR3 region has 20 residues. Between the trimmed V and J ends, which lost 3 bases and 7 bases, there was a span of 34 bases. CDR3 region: CASSFRRPVTLSEMVWEQYF. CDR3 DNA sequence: TGTGCCAGCAGTTTCCGTAGGCCCGTTACGTTATCTGAGATGGTTTGGGAGCAGTACTTC.

The CDR3 loop reads CASSWGLDYEQYF. CDR3 nucleotides: TGTGCCAGCAGCTGGGGACTTGATTACGAGCAGTACTTC. The chain recombines TRBV27 with TRBJ2-7; D might be TRBD2 (6 bases). Per the germline V gene, CDR1 is MNHEY and CDR2 is SMNVEV (reference sequence). The CDR3 extends over 13 amino acids. The ends were cut back, 6 bases at V and 4 bases at J, with 13 bases in the middle.